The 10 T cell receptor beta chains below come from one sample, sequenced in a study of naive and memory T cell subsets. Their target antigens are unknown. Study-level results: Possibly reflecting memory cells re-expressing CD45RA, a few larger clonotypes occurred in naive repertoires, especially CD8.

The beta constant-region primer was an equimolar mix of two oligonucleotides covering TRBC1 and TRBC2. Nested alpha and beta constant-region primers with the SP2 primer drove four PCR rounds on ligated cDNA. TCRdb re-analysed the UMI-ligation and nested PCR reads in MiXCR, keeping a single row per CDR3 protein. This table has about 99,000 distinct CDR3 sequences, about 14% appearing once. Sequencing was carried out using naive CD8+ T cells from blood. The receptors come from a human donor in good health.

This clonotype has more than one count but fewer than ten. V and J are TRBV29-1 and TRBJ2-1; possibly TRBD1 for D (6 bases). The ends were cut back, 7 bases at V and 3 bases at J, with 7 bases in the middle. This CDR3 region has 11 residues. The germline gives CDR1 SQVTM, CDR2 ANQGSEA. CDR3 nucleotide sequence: TGCAGCGCGGACAGCTACAATGAGCAGTTCTTC. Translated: CSADSYNEQFF.

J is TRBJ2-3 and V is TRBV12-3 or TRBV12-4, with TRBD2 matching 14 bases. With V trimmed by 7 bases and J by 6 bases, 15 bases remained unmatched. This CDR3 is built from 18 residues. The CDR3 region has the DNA TGTGCCAGCATTCCCCTGACTAGCGGGAGGGCTGAATGGGATACGCAGTATTTT. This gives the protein CASIPLTSGRAEWDTQYF.

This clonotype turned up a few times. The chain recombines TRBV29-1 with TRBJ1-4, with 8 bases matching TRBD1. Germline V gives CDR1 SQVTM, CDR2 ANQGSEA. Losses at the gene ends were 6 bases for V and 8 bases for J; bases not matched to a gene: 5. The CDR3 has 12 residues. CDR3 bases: TGCAGCGTGTCTGGGACAGGCGAAAAACTGTTTTTT. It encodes CSVSGTGEKLFF.

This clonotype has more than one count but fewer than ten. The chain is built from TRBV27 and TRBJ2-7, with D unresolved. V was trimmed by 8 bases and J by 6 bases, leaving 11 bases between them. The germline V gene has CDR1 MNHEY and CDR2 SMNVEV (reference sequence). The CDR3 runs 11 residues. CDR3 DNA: TGTGCCAGCGGCTGGAGTGGCGAGCAGTACTTC. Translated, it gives CASGWSGEQYF.

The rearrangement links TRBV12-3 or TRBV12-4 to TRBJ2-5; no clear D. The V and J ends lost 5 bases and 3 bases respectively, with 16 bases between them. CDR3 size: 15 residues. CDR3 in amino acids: CASSRTPGREETQYF. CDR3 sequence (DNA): TGTGCCAGCAGTCGTACCCCCGGTCGTGAAGAGACCCAGTACTTC.

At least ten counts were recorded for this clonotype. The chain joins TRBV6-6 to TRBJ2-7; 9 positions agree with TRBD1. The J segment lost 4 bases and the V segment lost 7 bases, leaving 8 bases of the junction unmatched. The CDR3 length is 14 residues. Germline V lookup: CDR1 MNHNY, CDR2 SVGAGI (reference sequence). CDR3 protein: CASKEGQGGYEQYF. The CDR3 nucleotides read TGTGCCAGCAAGGAGGGACAGGGTGGGTACGAGCAGTACTTC.

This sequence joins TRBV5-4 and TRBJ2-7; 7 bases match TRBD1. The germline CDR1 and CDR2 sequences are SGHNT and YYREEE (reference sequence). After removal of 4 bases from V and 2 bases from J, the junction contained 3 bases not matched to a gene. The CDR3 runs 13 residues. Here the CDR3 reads CASSIGTAYEQYF. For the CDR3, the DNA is TGTGCCAGCAGCATCGGGACAGCCTACGAGCAGTACTTC.

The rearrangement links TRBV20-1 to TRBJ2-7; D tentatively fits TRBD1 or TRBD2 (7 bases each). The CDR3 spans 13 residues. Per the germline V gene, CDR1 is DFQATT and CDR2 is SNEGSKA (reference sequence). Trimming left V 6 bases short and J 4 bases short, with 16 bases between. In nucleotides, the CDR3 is TGCAGTGCCAGGCAGGGGGGGGATTACGAGCAGTACTTC. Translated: CSARQGGDYEQYF.

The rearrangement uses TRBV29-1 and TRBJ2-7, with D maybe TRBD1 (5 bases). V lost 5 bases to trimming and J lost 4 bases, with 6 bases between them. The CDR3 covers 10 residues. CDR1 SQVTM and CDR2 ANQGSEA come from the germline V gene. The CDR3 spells CSVSGYEQYF. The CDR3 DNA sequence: TGCAGCGTTTCAGGGTACGAGCAGTACTTC.

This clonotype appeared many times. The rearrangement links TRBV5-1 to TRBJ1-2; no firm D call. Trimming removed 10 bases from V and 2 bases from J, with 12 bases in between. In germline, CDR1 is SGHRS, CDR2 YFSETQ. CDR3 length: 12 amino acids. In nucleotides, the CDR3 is TGCGCCGGCACGACGGTAAACTATGGCTACACCTTC. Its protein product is CAGTTVNYGYTF.